These T cell receptor beta chains were read from a single sample in a study of T-cell reconstitution after alpha-beta-depleted transplantation in children. TCRdb re-called the PCR reads through MiXCR, storing one row per CDR3 protein. This table holds approximately 97,000 distinct CDR3 sequences, about 8% found once. Sequenced material: PBMCs, taken before TCRalphabeta/CD19-depleted stem cell transplant. The receptors were gathered from a boy aged 2-9 years with acute lymphoblastic leukemia, due to receive a stem cell transplant. The CDR3 runs from the conserved cysteine through the conserved F or W. A D gene is named only where the DNA matches it firmly. The listing skips clone size in some rows; elsewhere it reads once, few, many or a size class.

abundance | j_gene | d_gene | v_gene | CDR3nt | CDR3aa
few | TRBJ2-1 | TRBD1 | TRBV6-1 | TGTGCCAGCAGCGAACCGGGACAGGGGAGTGGGAATGAGCAGTTCTTC | CASSEPGQGSGNEQFF
few | TRBJ2-5 | . | TRBV7-9 | TGTGCCAGCAGCTTAGCGAACCAAGAGACCCAGTACTTC | CASSLANQETQYF
many | TRBJ1-4 | . | TRBV20-1 | TGCAGTGCCTGGGGGGTCATCCAAGGCGAAAAACTGTTTTTT | CSAWGVIQGEKLFF
many | TRBJ1-1 | . | TRBV5-1 | TGCGCCAGCAGCTTTACAGGGAACACTGAAGCTTTCTTT | CASSFTGNTEAFF
many | TRBJ1-4 | TRBD1 | TRBV12-3/TRBV12-4 | TGTGCCAGCAGTTGGGACAGGGAGAGTCGAGAAAAACTGTTTTTT | CASSWDRESREKLFF
. | TRBJ2-1 | TRBD2 | TRBV6-5 | TGTGCCAGCAGTTACTCCTCTCTAGCGGGAGTATACAATGAGCAGTTCTTC | CASSYSSLAGVYNEQFF
few | TRBJ1-4 | . | TRBV27 | TGTGCCAGCAGTTTCGCAGGGTTGAATGAAAAACTGTTTTTT | CASSFAGLNEKLFF
many | TRBJ2-3 | . | TRBV15 | TGTGCCACCAGCAGCAATAAACAGGGACCAGCGCAGTATTTT | CATSSNKQGPAQYF
few | TRBJ2-3 | TRBD1 | TRBV9 | TGTGCCAGCAGCGCATATACAGGGGAAACAGATACGCAGTATTTT | CASSAYTGETDTQYF
. | TRBJ2-1 | . | TRBV7-6 | TGTGCCAGCAGCTTATTGGAGGGGGTCAATGAGCAGTTCTTC | CASSLLEGVNEQFF
many | TRBJ2-5 | TRBD2 | TRBV20-1 | TGCAGTGCTAGAGATTTTCAGCGGGGGGCGATGGAGACCCAGTACTTC | CSARDFQRGAMETQYF
many | TRBJ2-7 | TRBD2 | TRBV5-5 | TGTGCCAGCAGCTGGACTAGCGGGGGTACCGAGCAGTACTTC | CASSWTSGGTEQYF
many | TRBJ2-1 | . | TRBV7-2 | TGTGCCAGCAGTTCTAACTGGGCTGAGCAGTTCTTC | CASSSNWAEQFF
many | TRBJ2-7 | TRBD2 | TRBV6-1 | TGTGCCAGCACCCCGGGAGGGTTCTACTACGAGCAGTACTTC | CASTPGGFYYEQYF
. | TRBJ2-1 | TRBD2 | TRBV20-1 | TGCAGTGCTAGAGAGCTAGCGGGGGGCCGTTACAATGAGCAGTTCTTC | CSARELAGGRYNEQFF
many | TRBJ1-1 | . | TRBV3-1 | TGTGCCAGCAGCCCATCGACCTCGGGCACTGAAGCTTTCTTT | CASSPSTSGTEAFF
many | TRBJ1-1 | . | TRBV3-1 | TGTGCCAGCAGCTTTCAATCTCTGGTAAACACTGAAGCTTTCTTT | CASSFQSLVNTEAFF
. | TRBJ2-6 | TRBD1 | TRBV7-6 | TGTGCCAGCAGCTTAAGACAGGGAACTGGGGCCAACGTCCTGACTTTC | CASSLRQGTGANVLTF
. | TRBJ2-1 | . | TRBV4-2 | TGTGCCAGCAGCCAAGAGGGGGCGCTTCACAATGAGCAGTTCTTC | CASSQEGALHNEQFF
. | TRBJ1-1 | TRBD1 | TRBV3-1 | TGTGCCAGCAGCCAAGAGCTTGTCGGACAGGGGGCGGCAGCTTTCTTT | CASSQELVGQGAAAFF
. | TRBJ2-7 | TRBD2 | TRBV4-1 | TGCGCCAGCAGCCAACTAGCGGGGGGCTTCTCCTACGAGCAGTACTTC | CASSQLAGGFSYEQYF
. | TRBJ2-3 | TRBD2 | TRBV6-1 | TGTGCCAGCAGTGAAGACCTAGCGGGGGTCTCAGATACGCAGTATTTT | CASSEDLAGVSDTQYF
many | TRBJ1-4 | . | TRBV20-1 | TGCAGTGCCGCTGGGGATGCAACTAATGAAAAACTGTTTTTT | CSAAGDATNEKLFF